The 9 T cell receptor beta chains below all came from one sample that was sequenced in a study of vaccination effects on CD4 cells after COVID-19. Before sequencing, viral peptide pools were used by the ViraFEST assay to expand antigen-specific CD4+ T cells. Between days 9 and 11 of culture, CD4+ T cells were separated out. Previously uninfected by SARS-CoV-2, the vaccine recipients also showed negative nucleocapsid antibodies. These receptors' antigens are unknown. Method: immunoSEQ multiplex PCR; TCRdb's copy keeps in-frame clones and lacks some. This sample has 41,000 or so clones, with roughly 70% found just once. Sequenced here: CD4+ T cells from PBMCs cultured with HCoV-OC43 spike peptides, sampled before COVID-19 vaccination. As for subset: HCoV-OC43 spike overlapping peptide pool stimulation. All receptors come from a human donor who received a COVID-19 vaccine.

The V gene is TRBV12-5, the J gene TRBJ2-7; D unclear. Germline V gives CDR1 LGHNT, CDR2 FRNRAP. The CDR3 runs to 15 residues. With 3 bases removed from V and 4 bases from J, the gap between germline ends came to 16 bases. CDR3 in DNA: TGTGCTAGTGGTTTTATACCCCCTTATGGGTACGAGCAGTACTTC. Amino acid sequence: CASGFIPPYGYEQYF. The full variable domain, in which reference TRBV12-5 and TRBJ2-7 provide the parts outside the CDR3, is DARVTQTPRHKVTEMGQEVTMRCQPILGHNTVFWYRQTMMQGLELLAYFRNRAPLDDSGMPKDRFSAEMPDATLATLKIQPSEPRDSAVYFCASGFIPPYGYEQYFGPGTRLTVT.

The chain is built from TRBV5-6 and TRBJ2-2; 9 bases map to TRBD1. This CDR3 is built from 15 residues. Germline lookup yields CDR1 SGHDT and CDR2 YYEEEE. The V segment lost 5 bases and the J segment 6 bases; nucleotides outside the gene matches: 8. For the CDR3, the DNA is TGTGCCAGCAGAGAGACAGGGGGGGGGTCCGGGGAGCTGTTTTTT. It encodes CASRETGGGSGELFF.

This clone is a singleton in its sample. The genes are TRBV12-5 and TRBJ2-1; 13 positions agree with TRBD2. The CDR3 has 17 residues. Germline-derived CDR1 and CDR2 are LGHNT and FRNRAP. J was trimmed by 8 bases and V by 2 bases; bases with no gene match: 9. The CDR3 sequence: CASGLRLAGGRSDEQFF. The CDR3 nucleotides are TGTGCTAGTGGTTTGAGACTAGCGGGGGGAAGGTCGGATGAGCAGTTCTTC.

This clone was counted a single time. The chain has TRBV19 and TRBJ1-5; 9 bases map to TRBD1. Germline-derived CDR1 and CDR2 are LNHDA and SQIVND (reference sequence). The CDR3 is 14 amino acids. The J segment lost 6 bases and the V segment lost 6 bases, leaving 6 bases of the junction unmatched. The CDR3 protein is CASSGTGSGQPQHF. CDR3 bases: TGTGCCAGTAGCGGGACAGGGTCAGGTCAGCCCCAGCATTTT.

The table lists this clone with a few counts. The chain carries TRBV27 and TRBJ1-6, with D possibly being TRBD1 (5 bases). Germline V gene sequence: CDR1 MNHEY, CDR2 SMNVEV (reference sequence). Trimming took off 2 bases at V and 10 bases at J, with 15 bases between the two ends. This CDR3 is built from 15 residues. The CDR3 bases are TGTGCCAGCAGTTTAGGGGGGGATGTGGGCTCACCCCTCCACTTT. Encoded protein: CASSLGGDVGSPLHF.

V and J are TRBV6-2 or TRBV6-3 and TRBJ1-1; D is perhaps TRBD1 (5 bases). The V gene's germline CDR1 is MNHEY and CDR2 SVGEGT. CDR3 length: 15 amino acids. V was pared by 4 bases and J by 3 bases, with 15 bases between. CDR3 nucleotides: TGTGCCAGCAGTTCCCTCGGCGGGGGAGACACTGAAGCTTTCTTT. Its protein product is CASSSLGGGDTEAFF.

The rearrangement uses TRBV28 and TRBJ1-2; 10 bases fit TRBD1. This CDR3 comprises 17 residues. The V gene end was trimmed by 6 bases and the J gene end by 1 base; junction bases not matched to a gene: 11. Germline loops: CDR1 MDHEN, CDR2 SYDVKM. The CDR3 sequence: CASRLSLGTGVNYGYTF. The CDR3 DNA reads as TGTGCCAGCAGACTTTCACTAGGGACAGGGGTTAACTATGGCTACACCTTC.

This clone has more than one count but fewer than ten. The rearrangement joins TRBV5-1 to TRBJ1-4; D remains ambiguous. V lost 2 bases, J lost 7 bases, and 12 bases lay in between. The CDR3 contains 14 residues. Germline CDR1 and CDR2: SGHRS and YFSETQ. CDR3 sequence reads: CASSFGRTSEKLFF. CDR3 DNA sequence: TGCGCCAGCAGCTTCGGACGGACGTCTGAAAAACTGTTTTTT.

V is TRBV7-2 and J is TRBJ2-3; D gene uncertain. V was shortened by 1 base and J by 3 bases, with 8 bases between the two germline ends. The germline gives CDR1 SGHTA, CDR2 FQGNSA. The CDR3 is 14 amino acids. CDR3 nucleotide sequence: TGTGCCAGCAGCTTAGTGCAAGGGACAGATACGCAGTATTTT. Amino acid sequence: CASSLVQGTDTQYF.